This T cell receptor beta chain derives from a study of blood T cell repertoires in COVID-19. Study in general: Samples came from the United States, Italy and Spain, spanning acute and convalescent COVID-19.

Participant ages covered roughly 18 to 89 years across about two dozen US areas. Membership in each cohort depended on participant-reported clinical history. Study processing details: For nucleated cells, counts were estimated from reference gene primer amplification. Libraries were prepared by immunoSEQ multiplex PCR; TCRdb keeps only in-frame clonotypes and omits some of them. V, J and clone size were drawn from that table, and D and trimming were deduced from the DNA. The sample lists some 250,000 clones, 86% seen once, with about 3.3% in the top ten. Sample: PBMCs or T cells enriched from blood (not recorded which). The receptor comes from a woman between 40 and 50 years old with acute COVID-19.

The CDR3 sequence: CAWSPRDTQYF. The CDR3 DNA reads as TGTGCCTGGAGTCCGAGAGATACGCAGTATTTT. The gene calls are TRBV30 and TRBJ2-3; D gene uncertain. Looked up from germline, CDR1 is GTSNPN and CDR2 is SVGIG (reference sequence). Trimming stripped 2 bases from V and 5 bases from J, with 5 bases between. The CDR3 extends over 11 amino acids.